The clone carrying this T cell receptor beta chain was seen at least ten times. Its antigen remains unidentified. The V end was cut by 2 bases, the J end by 4 bases, with 17 bases between. The CDR3 is 16 residues long. Germline V gene lookup returns CDR1 SGHRS and CDR2 YFSETQ. It was with unique molecular identifiers that the TCRbeta library was prepared. TCRdb reprocessed the PCR reads with MiXCR, giving one entry per CDR3 protein. The sample has roughly 300,000 distinct CDR3 sequences, around 10% seen once; the top ten hold around 22%. This specimen comes from a study of T-cell reconstitution after alpha-beta-depleted transplantation in children. General study findings and limits: Recipient T cells and thymic progenitors that survived were the source of the high TCRbeta diversity seen at day 60 in some patients. Expanded graft clones, several hundred of them, were reportedly the source of alpha-beta T cells about two months after transplant. The authors attributed T-cell counts and diversity one year after transplant mostly to newly produced T cells.

This chain links TRBV5-1 with TRBJ2-3, with TRBD2 as a possible D gene (6 bases). Specimen: peripheral blood, collected 180 days after TCRalphabeta/CD19-depleted stem cell transplant. The TCR was taken from a male patient under 10 years old who had a stem cell transplant for chronic granulomatous disease, so the T cells may come from the graft donor. CDR3 residues: CASSFISILAADTQYF. The DNA for the CDR3 is TGCGCCAGCAGCTTCATATCTATACTAGCCGCAGATACGCAGTATTTT.